The clone carrying this TCR beta chain was counted between two and nine times. Time point: patch test 1, 2 weeks after DPC sensitization. Treatment here: therapeutic diphenylcyclopropenone sensitization with weekly scalp DPC. Germline loops: CDR1 MNHEY, CDR2 SVGEGT. Unmatched junction bases numbered 17, after V lost 8 bases and J lost 2 bases. The CDR3 spans 19 residues. TCRdb re-called the RACE reads with MiXCR, one entry per CDR3 protein. The table records some 180,000 distinct CDR3 sequences, 20% to 25% of them present only once. These data come from a study of human T cells and chemical hapten exposure.

The source is a woman between 45 and 65 years old with alopecia areata. Some clones in this sample may be carry-over from other donors' samples. This sample comprised whole blood, obtained in connection with sensitization to the hapten diphenylcyclopropenone (DPC). The V and J genes are TRBV6-2 or TRBV6-3 and TRBJ2-3; 12 nucleotides line up with TRBD2. Written as DNA, the CDR3 is TGTGCCAGCGACACGACTAGCGGGAGATATGGGTGGGCCACAGATACGCAGTATTTT. Translated: CASDTTSGRYGWATDTQYF.